Presented here are 14 T cell receptor beta chains from one specimen sequenced in a study of vaccination and CD4 T cells after COVID-19. Treatment denoted: approximately 11-day PBMC culture with coronavirus spike peptide pools or control peptides (ViraFEST assay). No antigen has been identified for these receptors. An Oncomine TCR Beta short-read assay was used to sequence the DNA from cultured CD4+ T cells. TCRdb recomputed calls from the PCR reads with MiXCR, one row per CDR3 protein. The table records about 5,000 distinct CDR3 sequences, roughly two fifths of them present only once. The sequencing here drew on CD4+ T cells from blood, cultured in vitro, taken after SARS-CoV-2 vaccination. The receptor set was obtained from a human donor who had recovered from COVID-19.

In its sample, this clonotype ranks as large. J is TRBJ2-6 and V is TRBV28; D might be TRBD2 (5 bases). V lost 5 bases and J 0 bases, leaving 8 bases between the germline ends. This CDR3 is 15 amino acids long. Germline CDR1 reads MDHEN; CDR2 reads SYDVKM. CDR3 DNA sequence: TGTGCCAGCAGTGCGGGTCTCTCTGGGGCCAACGTCCTGACTTTC. Translated, it gives CASSAGLSGANVLTF.

The chain joins TRBV19 to TRBJ2-7; TRBD1 matches at 11 bases. Germline assignment: CDR1 LNHDA and CDR2 SQIVND (reference sequence). The CDR3 is made up of 16 amino acids. V shed 0 bases and J 12 bases; nucleotides not matched to a gene: 13. The CDR3 bases are TGTGCCAGTAGTATAGATACCCCGGGCGGGACAGGGGGAAGGTACTTC. Its translation: CASSIDTPGGTGGRYF.

This clonotype showed up just a few times. The chain employs TRBV7-8 and TRBJ2-3; D unresolved. The germline V gene has CDR1 SGHVS and CDR2 FQNEAQ. The CDR3 is made up of 14 amino acids. Deletions cut 1 base from V and 3 bases from J, with 8 bases between. DNA of the CDR3: TGTGCCAGCAGCTTAGGGTGGGCGACAGATACGCAGTATTTT. It specifies CASSLGWATDTQYF. Variable domain in full (rest from reference TRBV7-8 and TRBJ2-3): GAGVSQSPRYKVAKRGQDVALRCDPISGHVSLFWYQQALGQGPEFLTYFQNEAQLDKSGLPSDRFFAERPEGSVSTLKIQRTQQEDSAVYLCASSLGWATDTQYFGPGTRLTVL.

The chain links TRBV7-7 to TRBJ2-5; D is possibly TRBD2 (6 bases). The V and J ends lost 4 bases and 5 bases respectively, with 11 bases between them. CDR1 and CDR2 (germline): SSHAT, FNYEAQ (reference sequence). This CDR3 region has 13 residues. The CDR3 reads CASSWGGMETQYF. As DNA, the CDR3 is TGTGCCAGCAGCTGGGGCGGGATGGAGACCCAGTACTTC.

The chain is built from TRBV20-1 and TRBJ1-3, with no clear D. V gave up 1 base and J gave up 0 bases, with 10 bases separating them. Germline CDR1 reads DFQATT; CDR2 reads SNEGSKA (reference sequence). This CDR3 has 15 residues. CDR3 sequence reads: CSARVGESSGNTIYF. As DNA, the CDR3 is TGCAGTGCTAGAGTCGGGGAGAGCTCTGGAAACACCATATATTTT.

The chain recombines TRBV25-1 with TRBJ2-7; D is perhaps TRBD1 (5 bases). V was pared by 3 bases and J by 1 base, with 19 bases between. The germline V gene has CDR1 MGHDK and CDR2 SYGVNS. This CDR3 contains 17 residues. CDR3 DNA: TGTGCCAGCAGTGAGGGGCAGGGAAGGAGTGCGTCCTACGAGCAGTACTTC. Protein: CASSEGQGRSASYEQYF.

This rearrangement joins TRBV29-1 to TRBJ2-1, with 10 bases fitting TRBD1. Germline CDR1 SQVTM, CDR2 ANQGSEA. The CDR3 runs to 14 residues. V was clipped by 3 bases and J by 2 bases; unmatched bases: 1. The chain's CDR3 is CSVETGGAYNEQFF. CDR3 nucleotide sequence: TGCAGCGTTGAGACAGGGGGCGCCTACAATGAGCAGTTCTTC.

This clonotype was observed a few times. The J gene is TRBJ2-3, the V gene TRBV7-8; 10 bases map to TRBD2. CDR3 length equals 16 residues. Germline CDR1 SGHVS, CDR2 FQNEAQ. The junction had 4 bases not matched to a gene; V was cut back by 4 bases and J by 0 bases. CDR3 protein: CASSSPTSGSTDTQYF. CDR3 nucleotides: TGTGCCAGCAGCTCCCCGACTAGCGGGAGCACAGATACGCAGTATTTT.

V gene TRBV21-1 combines with J gene TRBJ2-2. TRBV21-1 is noted as a pseudogene. The CDR3 extends over 16 amino acids. The CDR3: CASSLRAGGNTGELFF. DNA of the CDR3: TGTGCCAGCAGCCTCCGAGCTGGCGGGAACACCGGGGAGCTGTTTTTT.

This clonotype was seen only once. The chain combines TRBV20-1 with TRBJ2-1, with 8 bases that match TRBD2. V trimming: 5 bases; J trimming: 4 bases; junction bases outside the gene matches: 10. The CDR3 runs 15 residues. Per germline, CDR1 DFQATT and CDR2 SNEGSKA (reference sequence). The CDR3 is CSACSVGREYNEQFF. In DNA form, the CDR3 reads TGCAGTGCTTGTAGCGTCGGGAGGGAGTACAATGAGCAGTTCTTC.

The J gene is TRBJ2-7, the V gene TRBV27; 16 bases agree with TRBD2. The germline CDR1 and CDR2 sequences are MNHEY and SMNVEV (reference sequence). J gave up 7 bases and V 3 bases, and 12 bases lay outside the gene matches. The CDR3 sequence is 18 residues long. The CDR3 nucleotides are TGTGCCAGCAGTTTCGGGACTAGCGGGAGGGTTCCCCCTCGAGAGCAGTACTTC. Its translation: CASSFGTSGRVPPREQYF.

On this clonotype itself: A much larger clone differs from this one at a single base, so this may be a read error. The rearrangement joins TRBV6-1 to TRBJ1-6; D possibly corresponds to TRBD1 (6 bases). Germline assignment: CDR1 MNHNS and CDR2 SASEGT. The CDR3 sequence is 14 residues long. The CDR3 nucleotides read TGTGCCAGCGACTCCAACAGGGATAATTCACCCCCCCACTTT. Translated, it gives CASDSNRDNSPPHF.

This chain links TRBV25-1 with TRBJ2-2; 9 nucleotides line up with TRBD1. The V gene end was trimmed by 3 bases and the J gene end by 4 bases; junction bases not matched to a gene: 3. Germline loops: CDR1 MGHDK, CDR2 SYGVNS. CDR3 length: 15 amino acids. In DNA form, the CDR3 reads TGTGCCAGCAGTGAGGGACAGGGCAGCACCGGGGAGCTGTTTTTT. It translates to CASSEGQGSTGELFF.

The rearrangement joins TRBV18 to TRBJ2-7, with D possibly TRBD2 on 5 matching bases. This CDR3 region has 17 residues. Looked up from germline, CDR1 is KGHSH and CDR2 is LQKENI. V dropped 0 bases and J dropped 4 bases, with 19 bases sitting between them. CDR3 nucleotides: TGTGCCAGCTCACCACCATTCGCCGAGGGTCCGTTTTACGAGCAGTACTTC. It codes for CASSPPFAEGPFYEQYF. The full variable domain, with the rest looked up from reference TRBV18 and TRBJ2-7, is NAGVMQNPRHLVRRRGQEARLRCSPMKGHSHVYWYRQLPEEGLKFMVYLQKENIIDESGMPKERFSAEFPKEGPSILRIQQVVRGDSAAYFCASSPPFAEGPFYEQYFGPGTRLTVT.